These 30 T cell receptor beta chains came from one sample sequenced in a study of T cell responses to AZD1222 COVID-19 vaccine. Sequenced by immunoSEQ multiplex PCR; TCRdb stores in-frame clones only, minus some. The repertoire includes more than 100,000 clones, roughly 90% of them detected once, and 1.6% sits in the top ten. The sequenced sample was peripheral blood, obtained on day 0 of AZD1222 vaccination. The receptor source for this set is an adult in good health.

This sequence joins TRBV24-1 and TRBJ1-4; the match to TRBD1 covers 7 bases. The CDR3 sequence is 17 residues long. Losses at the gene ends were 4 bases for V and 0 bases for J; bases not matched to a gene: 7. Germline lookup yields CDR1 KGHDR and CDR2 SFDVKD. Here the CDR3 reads CATSDSPDRATNEKLFF. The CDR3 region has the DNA TGTGCCACCAGTGACAGTCCAGACAGGGCAACTAATGAAAAACTGTTTTTT.

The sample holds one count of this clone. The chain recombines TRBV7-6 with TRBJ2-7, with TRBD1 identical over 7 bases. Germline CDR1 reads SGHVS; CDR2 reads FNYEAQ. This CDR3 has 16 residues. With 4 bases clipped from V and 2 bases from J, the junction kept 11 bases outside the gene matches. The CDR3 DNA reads TGTGCCAGCAGCTCGCGGACAGGAGGAATCACCTACGAGCAGTACTTC. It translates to CASSSRTGGITYEQYF.

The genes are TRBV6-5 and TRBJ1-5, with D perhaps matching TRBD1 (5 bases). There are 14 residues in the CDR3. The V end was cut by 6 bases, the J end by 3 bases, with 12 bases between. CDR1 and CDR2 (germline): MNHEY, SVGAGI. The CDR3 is CASRPLGTNQPQHF. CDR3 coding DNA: TGTGCCAGCAGACCACTAGGGACCAATCAGCCCCAGCATTTT.

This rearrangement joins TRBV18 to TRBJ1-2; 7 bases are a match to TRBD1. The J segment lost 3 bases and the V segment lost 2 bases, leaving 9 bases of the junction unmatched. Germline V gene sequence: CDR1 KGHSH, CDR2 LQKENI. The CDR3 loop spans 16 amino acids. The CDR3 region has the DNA TGTGCCAGCTCACCAAAAGGGGGCAATTCGGACTATGGCTACACCTTC. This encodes CASSPKGGNSDYGYTF.

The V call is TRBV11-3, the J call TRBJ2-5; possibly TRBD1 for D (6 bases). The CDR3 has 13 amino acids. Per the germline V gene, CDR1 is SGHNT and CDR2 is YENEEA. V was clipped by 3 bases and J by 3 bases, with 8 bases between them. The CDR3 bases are TGTGCCAGCAGCTTGAACAGGGAAGAGACCCAGTACTTC. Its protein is CASSLNREETQYF.

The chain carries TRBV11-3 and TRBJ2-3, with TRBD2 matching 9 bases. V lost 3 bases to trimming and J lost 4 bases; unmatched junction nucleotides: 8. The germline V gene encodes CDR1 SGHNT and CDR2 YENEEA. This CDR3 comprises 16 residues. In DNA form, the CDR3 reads TGTGCCAGCAGCTTCAGTAGCGGGAGATTCCCAGATACGCAGTATTTT. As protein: CASSFSSGRFPDTQYF.

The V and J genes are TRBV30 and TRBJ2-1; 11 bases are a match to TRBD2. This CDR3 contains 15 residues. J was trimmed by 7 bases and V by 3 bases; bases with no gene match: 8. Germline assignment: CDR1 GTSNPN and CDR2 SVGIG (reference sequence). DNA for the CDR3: TGTGCCTGGAGATCTACTAGCGGGGGATATAATGAGCAGTTCTTC. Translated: CAWRSTSGGYNEQFF. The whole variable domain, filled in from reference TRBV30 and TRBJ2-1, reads SQTIHQWPATLVQPVGSPLSLECTVEGTSNPNLYWYRQAAGRGLQLLFYSVGIGQISSEVPQNLSASRPQDRQFILSSKKLLLSDSGFYLCAWRSTSGGYNEQFFGPGTRLTVL.

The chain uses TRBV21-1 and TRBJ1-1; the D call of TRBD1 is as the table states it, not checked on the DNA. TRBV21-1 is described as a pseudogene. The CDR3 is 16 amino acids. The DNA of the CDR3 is TGTGCCAGCAGCAAGGGAGGACAGGGGTTGAACACTGAAGCTTTCTTT. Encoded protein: CASSKGGQGLNTEAFF.

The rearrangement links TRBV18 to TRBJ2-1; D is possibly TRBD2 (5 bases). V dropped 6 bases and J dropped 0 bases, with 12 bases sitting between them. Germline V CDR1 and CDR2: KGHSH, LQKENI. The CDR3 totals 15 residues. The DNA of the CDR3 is TGTGCCAGCTCCGACCGGGAAGTCTCCTACAATGAGCAGTTCTTC. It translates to CASSDREVSYNEQFF. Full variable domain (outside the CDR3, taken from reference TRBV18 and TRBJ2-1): NAGVMQNPRHLVRRRGQEARLRCSPMKGHSHVYWYRQLPEEGLKFMVYLQKENIIDESGMPKERFSAEFPKEGPSILRIQQVVRGDSAAYFCASSDREVSYNEQFFGPGTRLTVL.

The chain's CDR3 is CASSPRQGNTSPLHF. CDR3 DNA: TGTGCCAGCAGCCCCCGACAGGGGAACACTTCACCCCTCCACTTT. The chain combines TRBV14 with TRBJ1-6; 8 bases line up with TRBD1. Trimming cost V 4 bases and J 9 bases; bases outside gene matches: 8. CDR3 length: 15 residues. Germline CDR1 SGHDN, CDR2 FVKESK.

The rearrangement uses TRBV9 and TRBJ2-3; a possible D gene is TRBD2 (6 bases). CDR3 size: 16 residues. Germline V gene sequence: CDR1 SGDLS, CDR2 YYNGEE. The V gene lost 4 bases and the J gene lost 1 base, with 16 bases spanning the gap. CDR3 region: CASSPRSSDRTDTQYF. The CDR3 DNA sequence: TGTGCCAGCAGCCCGCGGTCTAGCGACCGCACAGATACGCAGTATTTT.

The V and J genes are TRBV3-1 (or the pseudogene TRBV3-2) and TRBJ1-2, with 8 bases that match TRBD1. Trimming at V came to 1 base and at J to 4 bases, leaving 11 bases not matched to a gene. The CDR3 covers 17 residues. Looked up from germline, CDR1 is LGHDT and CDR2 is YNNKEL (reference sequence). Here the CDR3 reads CASSQGQGTALGYGYTF. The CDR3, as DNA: TGTGCCAGCAGCCAAGGACAGGGGACAGCACTGGGCTATGGCTACACCTTC.

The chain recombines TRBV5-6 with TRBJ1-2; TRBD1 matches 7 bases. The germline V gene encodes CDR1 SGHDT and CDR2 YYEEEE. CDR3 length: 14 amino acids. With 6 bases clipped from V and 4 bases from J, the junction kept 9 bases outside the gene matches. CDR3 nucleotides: TGTGCCAGCACCGGAGACAGGGTGAGCTATGGCTACACCTTC. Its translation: CASTGDRVSYGYTF.

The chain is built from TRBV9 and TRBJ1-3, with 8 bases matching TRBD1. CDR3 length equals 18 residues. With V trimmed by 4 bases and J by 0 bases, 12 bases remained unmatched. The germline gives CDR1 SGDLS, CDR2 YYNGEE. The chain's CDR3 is CASSSRQGTVYSGNTIYF. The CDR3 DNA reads TGTGCCAGCAGCTCGAGACAGGGGACCGTTTACTCTGGAAACACCATATATTTT. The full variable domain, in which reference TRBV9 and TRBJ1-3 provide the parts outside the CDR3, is DSGVTQTPKHLITATGQRVTLRCSPRSGDLSVYWYQQSLDQGLQFLIQYYNGEERAKGNILERFSAQQFPDLHSELNLSSLELGDSALYFCASSSRQGTVYSGNTIYFGEGSWLTVV.

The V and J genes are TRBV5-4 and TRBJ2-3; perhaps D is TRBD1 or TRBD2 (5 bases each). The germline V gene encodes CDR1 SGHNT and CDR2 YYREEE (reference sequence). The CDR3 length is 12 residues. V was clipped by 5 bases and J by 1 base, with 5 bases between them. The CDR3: CASRGGTDTQYF. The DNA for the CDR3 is TGTGCCAGCAGGGGGGGCACAGATACGCAGTATTTT. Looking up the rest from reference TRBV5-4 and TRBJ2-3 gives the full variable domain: ETGVTQSPTHLIKTRGQQVTLRCSSQSGHNTVSWYQQALGQGPQFIFQYYREEENGRGNFPPRFSGLQFPNYSSELNVNALELDDSALYLCASRGGTDTQYFGPGTRLTVL.

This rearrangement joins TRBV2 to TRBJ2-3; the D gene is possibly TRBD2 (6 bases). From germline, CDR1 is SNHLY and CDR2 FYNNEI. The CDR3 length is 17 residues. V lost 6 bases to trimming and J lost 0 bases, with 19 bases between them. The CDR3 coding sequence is TGTGCCAGCAGCCCCCGGTGGCCCGGGACTAGCACAGATACGCAGTATTTT. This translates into CASSPRWPGTSTDTQYF. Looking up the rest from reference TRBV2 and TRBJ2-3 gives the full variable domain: EPEVTQTPSHQVTQMGQEVILRCVPISNHLYFYWYRQILGQKVEFLVSFYNNEISEKSEIFDDQFSVERPDGSNFTLKIRSTKLEDSAMYFCASSPRWPGTSTDTQYFGPGTRLTVL.

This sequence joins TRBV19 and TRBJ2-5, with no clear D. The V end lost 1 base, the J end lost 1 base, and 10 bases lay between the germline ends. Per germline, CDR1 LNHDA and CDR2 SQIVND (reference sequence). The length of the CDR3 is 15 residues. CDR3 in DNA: TGTGCCAGTAGTATAGGGGATGGGGTCCAAGAGACCCAGTACTTC. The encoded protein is CASSIGDGVQETQYF. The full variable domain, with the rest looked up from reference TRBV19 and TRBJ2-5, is DGGITQSPKYLFRKEGQNVTLSCEQNLNHDAMYWYRQDPGQGLRLIYYSQIVNDFQKGDIAEGYSVSREKKESFPLTVTSAQKNPTAFYLCASSIGDGVQETQYFGPGTRLLVL.

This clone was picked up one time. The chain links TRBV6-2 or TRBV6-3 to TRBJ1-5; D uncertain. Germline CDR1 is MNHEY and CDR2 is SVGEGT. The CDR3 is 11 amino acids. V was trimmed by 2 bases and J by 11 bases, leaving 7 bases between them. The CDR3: CASSYDRTQHF. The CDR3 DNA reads TGTGCCAGCAGTTACGATCGGACCCAGCATTTT.

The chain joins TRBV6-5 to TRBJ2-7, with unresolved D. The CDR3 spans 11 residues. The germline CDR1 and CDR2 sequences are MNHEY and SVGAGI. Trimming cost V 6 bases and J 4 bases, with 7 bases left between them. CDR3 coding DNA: TGTGCCAGCAGGTCTCTGTACGAGCAGTACTTC. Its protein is CASRSLYEQYF.

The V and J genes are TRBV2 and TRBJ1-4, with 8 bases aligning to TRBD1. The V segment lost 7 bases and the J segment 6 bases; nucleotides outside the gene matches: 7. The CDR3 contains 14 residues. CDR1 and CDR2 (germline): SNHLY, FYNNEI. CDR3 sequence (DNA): TGTGCCAGCACCCGGACAGGGACCGATGAAAAACTGTTTTTT. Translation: CASTRTGTDEKLFF.

The CDR3 bases are TGTGCCAGCAGTCCAGCAGGGGGCCCAATAGACTACGAGCAGTACTTC. Its protein product is CASSPAGGPIDYEQYF. The V call is TRBV27, the J call TRBJ2-7; 8 nucleotides agree with TRBD1. Per germline, CDR1 MNHEY and CDR2 SMNVEV (reference sequence). With 5 bases clipped from V and 3 bases from J, the junction kept 12 bases outside the gene matches. This CDR3 has 16 amino acids.

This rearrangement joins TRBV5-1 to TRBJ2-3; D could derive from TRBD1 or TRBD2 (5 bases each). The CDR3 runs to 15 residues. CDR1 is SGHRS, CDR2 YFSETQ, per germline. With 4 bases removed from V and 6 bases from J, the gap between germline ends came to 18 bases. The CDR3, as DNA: TGCGCCAGCAGCCGGTTGGGACCTCCTATGGATACGCAGTATTTT. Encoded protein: CASSRLGPPMDTQYF.

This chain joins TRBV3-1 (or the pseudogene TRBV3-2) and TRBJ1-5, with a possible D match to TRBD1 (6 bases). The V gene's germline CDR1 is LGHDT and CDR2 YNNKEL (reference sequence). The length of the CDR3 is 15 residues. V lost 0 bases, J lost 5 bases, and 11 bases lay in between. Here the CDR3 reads CASSQDPQGHQPQHF. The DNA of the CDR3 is TGTGCCAGCAGCCAAGATCCCCAGGGGCATCAGCCCCAGCATTTT.

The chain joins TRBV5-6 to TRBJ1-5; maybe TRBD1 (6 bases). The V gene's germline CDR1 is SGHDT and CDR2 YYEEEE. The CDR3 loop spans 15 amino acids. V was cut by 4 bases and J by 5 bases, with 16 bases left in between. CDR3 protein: CASSQTGAGDQPQHF. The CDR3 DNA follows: TGTGCCAGCAGCCAAACCGGGGCAGGGGATCAGCCCCAGCATTTT.

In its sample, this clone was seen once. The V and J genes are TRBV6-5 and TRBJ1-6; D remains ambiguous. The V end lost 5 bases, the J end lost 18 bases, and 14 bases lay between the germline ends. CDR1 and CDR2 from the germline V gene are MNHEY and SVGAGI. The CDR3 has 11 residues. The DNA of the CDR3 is TGTGCCAGCAGTCCCGGAGGAACGGGCCACTTT. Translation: CASSPGGTGHF.

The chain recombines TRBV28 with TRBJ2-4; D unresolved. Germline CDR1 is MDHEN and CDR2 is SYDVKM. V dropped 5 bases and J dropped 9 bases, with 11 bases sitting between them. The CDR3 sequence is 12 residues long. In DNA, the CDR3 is TGTGCCAGCAGTCCCTCCATTCCCATTCAGTACTTC. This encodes CASSPSIPIQYF. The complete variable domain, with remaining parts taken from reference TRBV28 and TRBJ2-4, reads DVKVTQSSRYLVKRTGEKVFLECVQDMDHENMFWYRQDPGLGLRLIYFSYDVKMKEKGDIPEGYSVSREKKERFSLILESASTNQTSMYLCASSPSIPIQYFGAGTRLSVL.

The CDR3 sequence is CASSLGDYEQYF. The CDR3 region has the DNA TGTGCCAGCAGCTTAGGAGACTACGAGCAGTACTTC. The rearrangement joins TRBV11-2 to TRBJ2-7; D gene uncertain. Germline CDR1 SGHAT, CDR2 FQNNGV. The CDR3 spans 12 residues. V lost 1 base and J lost 3, with 4 bases in between.

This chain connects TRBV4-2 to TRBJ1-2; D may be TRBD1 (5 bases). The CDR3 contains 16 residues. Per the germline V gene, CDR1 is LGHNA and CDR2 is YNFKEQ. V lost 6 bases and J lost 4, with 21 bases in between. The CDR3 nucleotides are TGTGCCAGCAGTCCAAGTATCGTCGGGGCCTTCTATGGCTACACCTTC. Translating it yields CASSPSIVGAFYGYTF.

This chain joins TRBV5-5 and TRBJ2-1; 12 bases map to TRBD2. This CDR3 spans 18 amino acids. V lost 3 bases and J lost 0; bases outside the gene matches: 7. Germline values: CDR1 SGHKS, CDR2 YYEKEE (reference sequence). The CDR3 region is CASSWGLAGVSSYNEQFF. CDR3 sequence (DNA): TGTGCCAGCAGCTGGGGACTAGCGGGTGTTAGCTCCTACAATGAGCAGTTCTTC.

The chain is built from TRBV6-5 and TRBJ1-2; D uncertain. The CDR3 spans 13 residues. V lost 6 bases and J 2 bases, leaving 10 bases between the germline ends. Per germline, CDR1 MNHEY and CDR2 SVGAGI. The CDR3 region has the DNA TGTGCCAGCAGACGAGTGGGGAACTATGGCTACACCTTC. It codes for CASRRVGNYGYTF.